This entry lists 14 T cell receptor beta chains sequenced from one sample in a study of T cells after yellow fever vaccination. TCRdb fed the 5' RACE reads into MiXCR, producing one record per CDR3 protein. The sample has around 340,000 distinct CDR3 sequences; about 12% are singletons. The sample here was CD4+ T cells sorted from PBMCs, taken 15 days after the yellow fever booster vaccination. These receptors were taken from a man aged 18 to 30 who received the YFV17D yellow fever vaccine.

This rearrangement joins TRBV29-1 to TRBJ2-7; D is ambiguous. Germline V gene sequence: CDR1 SQVTM, CDR2 ANQGSEA. The CDR3 extends over 16 amino acids. V was shortened by 1 base and J by 0 bases, with 16 bases between the two germline ends. The CDR3 sequence: CSVEVTPKENSYEQYF. The CDR3 DNA reads TGCAGCGTTGAAGTTACACCCAAAGAAAACTCCTACGAGCAGTACTTC.

The genes are TRBV10-1 and TRBJ2-5; no definite D call. CDR1 and CDR2 from the germline V gene are WNHNN and SYGVQD (reference sequence). Trimming shortened V by 0 bases and J by 2 bases, and 7 bases separated the two germline ends. The CDR3 sequence is 14 residues long. The CDR3 nucleotides are TGCGCCAGCAGTGAGTCTTTGGGGCAAGAGACCCAGTACTTC. Translation: CASSESLGQETQYF.

This clonotype was detected many times. This rearrangement joins TRBV20-1 to TRBJ2-3; 13 bases align to TRBD2. The V gene end was trimmed by 3 bases and the J gene end by 4 bases; junction bases not matched to a gene: 4. The CDR3 has 15 residues. Germline CDR1 DFQATT, CDR2 SNEGSKA (reference sequence). The CDR3 DNA follows: TGCAGTGCTAGGGGGACTAGCGGGAATCCAGATACGCAGTATTTT. Protein: CSARGTSGNPDTQYF.

J is TRBJ2-5 and V is TRBV5-4, with TRBD2 matching 7 bases. This CDR3 spans 16 amino acids. Unmatched junction bases numbered 11, after V lost 4 bases and J lost 2 bases. Germline V gene lookup returns CDR1 SGHNT and CDR2 YYREEE (reference sequence). CDR3 nucleotide sequence: TGTGCCAGCAGCCCCCCGGGGGGTCGGGCTCAAGAGACCCAGTACTTC. Translated, it gives CASSPPGGRAQETQYF.

The chain couples TRBV10-3 to TRBJ2-7, with D perhaps matching TRBD1 (6 bases). V lost 4 bases to trimming and J lost 0 bases, with 10 bases between them. The CDR3 sequence is 14 residues long. Germline V gives CDR1 ENHRY, CDR2 SYGVKD. Here the CDR3 reads CAISVGGSSYEQYF. For the CDR3, the DNA is TGTGCCATCAGTGTAGGGGGTAGCTCCTACGAGCAGTACTTC.

The chain recombines TRBV12-3 or TRBV12-4 with TRBJ1-5; D may be TRBD1 (5 bases). V shed 8 bases and J shed 9 bases, with 14 bases lying between them. This CDR3 region has 12 residues. The CDR3 DNA is TGTGCCAGCCGAGGGACGGCGAGGCCCCAGCATTTT. It translates to CASRGTARPQHF.

This sequence joins TRBV7-3 and TRBJ2-2, with 11 bases identical to TRBD2. The germline gives CDR1 SGHTA, CDR2 FQGTGA. V was pared by 5 bases and J by 5 bases, with 7 bases of the junction left unmatched. This CDR3 has 16 residues. The CDR3 region has the DNA TGTGCCAGCAGCAGGGGGACTAGCGGTTTGACCGGGGAGCTGTTTTTT. Protein: CASSRGTSGLTGELFF.

Regarding this clonotype: A read error may produce the germline difference seen at one junction end. The chain links TRBV7-7 to TRBJ2-2; the match to TRBD1 covers 7 bases. CDR1 is SSHAT and CDR2 is FNYEAQ in the germline V gene (reference sequence). The CDR3 loop spans 14 amino acids. CDR3 bases: TGTGCTAGCAGCACAAAGACAGGGCCCGGGGAGCTGTTTTTT. Residues: CASSTKTGPGELFF.

This clonotype was observed a handful of times. This sequence joins TRBV5-1 and TRBJ1-1; tentative D call: TRBD1 (5 bases). The germline V gene has CDR1 SGHRS and CDR2 YFSETQ. The CDR3 loop spans 13 amino acids. V was shortened by 5 bases and J by 3 bases, with 11 bases between the two germline ends. CDR3 in amino acids: CASRSVGDTEAFF. The CDR3 nucleotides are TGCGCCAGCAGAAGCGTGGGGGACACTGAAGCTTTCTTT.

Many counts were recorded for this clonotype. J is TRBJ2-7 and V is TRBV6-2 or TRBV6-3; 7 bases agree with TRBD1. The CDR3 extends over 13 amino acids. Germline CDR1 and CDR2: MNHEY and SVGEGT. Trimming cost V 6 bases and J 6 bases; bases outside gene matches: 8. The CDR3, as DNA: TGTGCCAGCAGACCGGTGACAGGGAGCGAGCAGTACTTC. Translated: CASRPVTGSEQYF.

The table lists this clonotype with a few counts. This chain links TRBV12-1 with TRBJ1-5; the D call of TRBD1 is as the table states it, not checked on the DNA. TRBV12-1 is a pseudogene. This CDR3 comprises 15 residues. The CDR3 DNA is TGTGCCAGCAGCTTTGGGCAGGGGGACAATCAGCCCCAGCATTTT. It is translated as CASSFGQGDNQPQHF.

In regard to this clonotype: This likely comes from a read error, as the CDR3 has no conserved phenylalanine or tryptophan at its end. CDR3 nucleotides: TGTGCCAGCAGCTTGGTGGTCGGGCCTGGCACCGGGGAGCTGTTTTCT. Translation: CASSLVVGPGTGELFS. This chain uses TRBV5-5 with TRBJ2-2; D is unresolved. The V gene lost 0 bases and the J gene lost 4 bases, with 13 bases spanning the gap. The germline V gene encodes CDR1 SGHKS and CDR2 YYEKEE (reference sequence). This CDR3 region has 16 residues.

This clonotype was counted between two and nine times. The chain combines TRBV29-1 with TRBJ2-1; TRBD2 agrees at 13 bases. V was clipped by 6 bases and J by 9 bases; unmatched bases: 5. Germline loops: CDR1 SQVTM, CDR2 ANQGSEA. The CDR3 runs 13 residues. DNA of the CDR3: TGCAGCGTCAGGACTAGCGGGGGTTCTGAGCAGTTCTTC. Its translation: CSVRTSGGSEQFF.

This clonotype came up a few times. The CDR3 sequence is CASGPGSTTNEKLFF. Written as DNA, the CDR3 is TGCGCCAGCGGCCCCGGGAGCACAACTAATGAAAAACTGTTTTTT. This chain connects TRBV5-1 to TRBJ1-4; D call uncertain. In germline, CDR1 is SGHRS, CDR2 YFSETQ. The CDR3 is 15 amino acids. The V end lost 7 bases, the J end lost 0 bases, and 13 bases lay between the germline ends.